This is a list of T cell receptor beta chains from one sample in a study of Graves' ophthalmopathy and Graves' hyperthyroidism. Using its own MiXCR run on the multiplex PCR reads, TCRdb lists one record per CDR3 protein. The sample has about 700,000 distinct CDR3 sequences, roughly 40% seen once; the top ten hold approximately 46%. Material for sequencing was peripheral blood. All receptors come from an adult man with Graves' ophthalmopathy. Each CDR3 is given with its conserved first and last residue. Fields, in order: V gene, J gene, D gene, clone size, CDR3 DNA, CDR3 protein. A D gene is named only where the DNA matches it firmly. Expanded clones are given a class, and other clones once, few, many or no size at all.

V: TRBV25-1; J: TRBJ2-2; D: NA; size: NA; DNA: TGTGCCAGCCAAGATAGGTTTGGCGGGGAGCTGTTTTTT; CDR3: CASQDRFGGELFF
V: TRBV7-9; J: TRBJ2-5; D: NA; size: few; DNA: TGTGCCAGCAGCCCACACATAGAGGAGACCCAGTACTTC; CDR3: CASSPHIEETQYF
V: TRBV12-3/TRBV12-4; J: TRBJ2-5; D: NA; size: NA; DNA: TGTGCCAGCAGTTTAGTCCACGAGACCCAGTACTTC; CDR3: CASSLVHETQYF
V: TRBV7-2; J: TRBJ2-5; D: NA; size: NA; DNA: TGTGCCAGCAGCTCGGGGGGCTTTGATTTAGGGACCCAGTACTTC; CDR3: CASSSGGFDLGTQYF
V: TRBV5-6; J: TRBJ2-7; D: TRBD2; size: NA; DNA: TGTGCCAGCAGTACCGTGAGCGGGATAAGCGAGCAGTACTTC; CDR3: CASSTVSGISEQYF
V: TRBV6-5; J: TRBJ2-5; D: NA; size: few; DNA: TGTGCCAGCAAAAGGGCGTACAGCCAAGAGACCCAGTACTTC; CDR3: CASKRAYSQETQYF
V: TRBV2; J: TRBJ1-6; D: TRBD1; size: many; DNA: TGTGCCAGCAGTGAGTCCGGACAGGTTGGATCACCCCTCCACTTT; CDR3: CASSESGQVGSPLHF
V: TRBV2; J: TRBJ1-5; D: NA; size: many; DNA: TGTGCCAGCAGTGAAGCCGTTACTACATTTTACCCCCAGCATTTT; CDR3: CASSEAVTTFYPQHF
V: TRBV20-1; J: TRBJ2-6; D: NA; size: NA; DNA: TGCAGTGCTAGAGTTGTAGGAGTCCCTGGGGCCAACGTCCTGACTTTC; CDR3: CSARVVGVPGANVLTF
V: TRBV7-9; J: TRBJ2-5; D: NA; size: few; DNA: TGTGCCAGCAGCTTAGCCGGGACACAACAAGAGACCCAGTACTTC; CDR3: CASSLAGTQQETQYF
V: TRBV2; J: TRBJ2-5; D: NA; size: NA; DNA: TGTGCCAGCAGTTACTCGAGGTCTAGAGGAGAGACCCAGTACTTC; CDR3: CASSYSRSRGETQYF
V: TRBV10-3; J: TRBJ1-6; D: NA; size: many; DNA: TGTGCCATCAGTGGTAACAGACTAAATTCACCCCTCCACTTT; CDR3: CAISGNRLNSPLHF
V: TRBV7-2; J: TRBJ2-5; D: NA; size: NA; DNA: TGCGCCAGCAGCTTGGCCGCTAGCGGAGGGGACATTATCAGAAAGACCCAGTACTTC; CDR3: CASSLAASGGDIIRKTQYF
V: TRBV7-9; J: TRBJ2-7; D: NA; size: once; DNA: TGTGCCAGCAGCTTAGTTCAGGCTGTGGGGCCCGGGACCTACGAGCAGTACTTC; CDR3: CASSLVQAVGPGTYEQYF
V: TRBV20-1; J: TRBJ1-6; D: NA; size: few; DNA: TGCAGTGCTACCGTCGCGGGCAGGGAGTATAATTCACCCCTCCACTTT; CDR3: CSATVAGREYNSPLHF
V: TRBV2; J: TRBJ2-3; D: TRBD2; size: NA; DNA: TGTGCCAGCAGTGAAGTGGCTAGCGGGATATCAGCAGCAGATACGCAGTATTTT; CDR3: CASSEVASGISAADTQYF
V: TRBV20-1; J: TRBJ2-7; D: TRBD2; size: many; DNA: TGCAGTGCGCAACCTGGCGGGAGTAGGTCTGGGGAGCAGTACTTC; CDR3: CSAQPGGSRSGEQYF
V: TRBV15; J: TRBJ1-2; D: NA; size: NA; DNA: TGTGCCGCCAGCAGCGTACCCAGCGGAGTAGGTGGCTACACCTTC; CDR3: CAASSVPSGVGGYTF
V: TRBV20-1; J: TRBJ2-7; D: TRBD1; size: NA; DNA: TGCAGTGCTGCAATACCGGGACAGGGAAAAGAGCAGTACTTC; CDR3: CSAAIPGQGKEQYF
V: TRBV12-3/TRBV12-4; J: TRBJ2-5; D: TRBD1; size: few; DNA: TGTGCCAGCAGTCGGGTCGGGACAGGAAGATCGTACTTC; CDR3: CASSRVGTGRSYF
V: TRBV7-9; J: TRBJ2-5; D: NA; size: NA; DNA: TGTGCCAGCAGCCCGGACTTCAGCCAAGAGACCCAGTACTTC; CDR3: CASSPDFSQETQYF
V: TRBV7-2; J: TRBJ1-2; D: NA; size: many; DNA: TGTGCCAGCAGCTCATACAGGGAAACCTATGGCTACACCTTC; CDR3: CASSSYRETYGYTF
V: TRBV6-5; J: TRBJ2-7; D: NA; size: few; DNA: TGTGCCAGTCGACGCGTCGGCCCCTACGAGCAGTACTTC; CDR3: CASRRVGPYEQYF
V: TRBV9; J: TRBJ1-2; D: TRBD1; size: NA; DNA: TGTGCCAGCAGTCCTCGGACAGGGACCTTC; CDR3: CASSPRTGTF
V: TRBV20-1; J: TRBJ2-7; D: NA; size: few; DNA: TGCAGTGCCCGCCCCCGGGACGGCGGAACTCAGTACTTC; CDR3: CSARPRDGGTQYF
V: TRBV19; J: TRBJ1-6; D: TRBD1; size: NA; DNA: TGTGCCAGTAGTTACGGACAGGGGGATTCACCCCTCCACTTT; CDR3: CASSYGQGDSPLHF
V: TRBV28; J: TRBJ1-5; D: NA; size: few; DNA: TGTGCCAGCAGTTTAACAGGGATTAGCAATCAGCCCCAGCATTTT; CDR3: CASSLTGISNQPQHF
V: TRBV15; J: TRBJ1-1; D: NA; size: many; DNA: TGTGCCACCAGCAGAGAAGGAGGGTCTGAAGCTTTCTTT; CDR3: CATSREGGSEAFF
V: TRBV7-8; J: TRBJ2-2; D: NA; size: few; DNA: TGTGCCAGCAGCTTCTACGGGGTCACCGGGGAGCTGTTTTTT; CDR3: CASSFYGVTGELFF
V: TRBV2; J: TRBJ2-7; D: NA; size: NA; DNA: TGTGCCAGCAGTGATAGGACAAGCCAGCAGTACTTC; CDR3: CASSDRTSQQYF
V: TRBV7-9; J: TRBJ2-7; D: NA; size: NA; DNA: TGTGCCAGCAGCTTAGCGCCTAAATTCTACGAGCAGTACTTC; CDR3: CASSLAPKFYEQYF
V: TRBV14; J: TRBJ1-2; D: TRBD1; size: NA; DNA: TGTGCCAGCATCCGCCAGACAGGGGGAGAGTATGGCTACACCTTC; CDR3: CASIRQTGGEYGYTF
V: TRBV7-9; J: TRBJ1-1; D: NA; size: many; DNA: TGTGCCAGCAGCCAAACGCGGGGCGCGGGGACTGAAGCTTTCTTT; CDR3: CASSQTRGAGTEAFF
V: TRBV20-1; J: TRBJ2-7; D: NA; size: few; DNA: TGCAGTGCTAGACACTCGGGGGCCTACGAGCAGTACTTC; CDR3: CSARHSGAYEQYF
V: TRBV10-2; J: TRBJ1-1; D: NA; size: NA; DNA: TGCGCCAGCACCCTGATGAGGAACACTGAAGCTTTCTTT; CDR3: CASTLMRNTEAFF
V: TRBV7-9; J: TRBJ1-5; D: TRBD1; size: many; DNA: TGTGCCAGCAGCTCCTGGGACAGGGATCAGCCCCAGCATTTT; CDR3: CASSSWDRDQPQHF
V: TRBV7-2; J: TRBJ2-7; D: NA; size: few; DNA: TGTGCCAGCAGCTCAATGGACGGGACCTACGAGCAGTACTTC; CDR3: CASSSMDGTYEQYF
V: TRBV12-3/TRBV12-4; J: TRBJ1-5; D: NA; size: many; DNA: TGTGCCAGCAGTCCGACAAGGGGCAATCAGCCCCAGCATTTT; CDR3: CASSPTRGNQPQHF
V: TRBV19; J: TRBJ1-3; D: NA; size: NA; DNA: TGTGCCAGTAGTAACCCCTACAAAGCTGGAAACACCATATATTTT; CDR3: CASSNPYKAGNTIYF
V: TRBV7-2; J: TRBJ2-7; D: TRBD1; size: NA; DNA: TGTGCCAGCAGCCAAGATCGGACAGGGGGGCTTAAAGAGCAGTACTTC; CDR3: CASSQDRTGGLKEQYF
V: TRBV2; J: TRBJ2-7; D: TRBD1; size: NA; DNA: TGTGCCAGCAGTGGGACGGGACAGGGGATGGGCGAGCAGTACTTC; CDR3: CASSGTGQGMGEQYF
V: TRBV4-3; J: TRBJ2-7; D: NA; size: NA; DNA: TGCGCCAGCAGCCAAGATACGAGGGATTTGGGCTACGAGCAGTACTTC; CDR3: CASSQDTRDLGYEQYF
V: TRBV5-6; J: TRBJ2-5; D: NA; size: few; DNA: TGTGCCAGCAGTTTCTGGCAGAAAGAGACCCAGTACTTC; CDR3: CASSFWQKETQYF
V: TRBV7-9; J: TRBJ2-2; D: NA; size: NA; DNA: TGCGCCAGCAGCCAAGTTTGGGGGGTGCTCACCGGGGAGCTGTTTTTT; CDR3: CASSQVWGVLTGELFF
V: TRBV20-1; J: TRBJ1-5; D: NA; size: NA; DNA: TGCAGTGCTAGACAGGGTTTCAATCAGCCCCAGCATTTT; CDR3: CSARQGFNQPQHF
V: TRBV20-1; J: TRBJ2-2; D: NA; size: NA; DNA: TGCAGTGCTTACATGAACACCGGGGAGCTGTTTTTT; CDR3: CSAYMNTGELFF
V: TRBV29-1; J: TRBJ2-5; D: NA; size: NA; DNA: TGCAGCGTCAGGGACCTGTTGGGGGAGACCCAGTACTTC; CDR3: CSVRDLLGETQYF
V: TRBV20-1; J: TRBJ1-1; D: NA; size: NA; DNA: TGCAGTGCGGACGAGAACACTGAAGCTTTCTTT; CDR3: CSADENTEAFF
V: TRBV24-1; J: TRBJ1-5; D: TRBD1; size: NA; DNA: TGTGCCACCAGTGACCCAGGGACAGGGTATACGGGCAATCAGCCCCAGCATTTT; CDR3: CATSDPGTGYTGNQPQHF
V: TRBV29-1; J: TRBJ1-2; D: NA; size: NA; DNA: TGCAGCGCCCGGACTAGCGGCTACACCTTC; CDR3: CSARTSGYTF
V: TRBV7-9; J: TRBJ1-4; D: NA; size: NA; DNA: TGTGCCAGCCGGCATTGGGAGGCAACTAATGAAAAACTGTTTTTT; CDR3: CASRHWEATNEKLFF
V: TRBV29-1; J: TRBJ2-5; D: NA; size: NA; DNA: TGCAGCCGATTGACCCGTGAGACCCAGTACTTC; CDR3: CSRLTRETQYF
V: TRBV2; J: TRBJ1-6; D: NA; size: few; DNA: TGTGCCAGCAGTGAAGTCGGGCAAAAAGCCGTCTCCTATAATTCACCCCTCCACTTT; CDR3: CASSEVGQKAVSYNSPLHF